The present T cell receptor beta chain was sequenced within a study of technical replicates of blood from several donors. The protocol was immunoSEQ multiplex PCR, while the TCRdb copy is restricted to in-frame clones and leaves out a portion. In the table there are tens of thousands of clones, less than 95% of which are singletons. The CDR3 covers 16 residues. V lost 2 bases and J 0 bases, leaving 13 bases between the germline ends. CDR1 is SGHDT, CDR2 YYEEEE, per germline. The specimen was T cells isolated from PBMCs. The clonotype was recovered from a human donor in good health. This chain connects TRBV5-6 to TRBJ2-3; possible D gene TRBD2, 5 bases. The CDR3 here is CASSFETNTSTDTQYF. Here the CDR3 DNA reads TGTGCCAGCAGCTTTGAGACTAACACTAGCACAGATACGCAGTATTTT.